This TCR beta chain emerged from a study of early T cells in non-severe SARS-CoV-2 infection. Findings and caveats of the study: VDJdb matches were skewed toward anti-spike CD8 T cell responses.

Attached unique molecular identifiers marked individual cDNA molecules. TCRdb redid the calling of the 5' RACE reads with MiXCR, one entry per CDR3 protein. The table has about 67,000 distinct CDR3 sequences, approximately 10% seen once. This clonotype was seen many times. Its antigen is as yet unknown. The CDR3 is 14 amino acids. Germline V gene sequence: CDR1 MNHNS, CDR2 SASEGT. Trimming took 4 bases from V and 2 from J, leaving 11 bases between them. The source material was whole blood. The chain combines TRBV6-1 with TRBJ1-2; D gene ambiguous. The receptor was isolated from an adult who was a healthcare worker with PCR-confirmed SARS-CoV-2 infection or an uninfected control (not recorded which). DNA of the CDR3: TGTGCCAGCAGTGTTGAGTCGATCAACTATGGCTACACCTTC. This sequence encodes CASSVESINYGYTF.